The present T cell receptor (beta chain) was sequenced within a study of spatial heterogeneity in lung cancer. The time point denotes: blood at routine non-recurrence follow-up after resection. This CDR3 has 15 residues. V was trimmed by 3 bases and J by 1 base, leaving 13 bases between them. One entry per CDR3 protein results from TCRdb running MiXCR on the 5' RACE reads. The sample shows some 46,000 distinct CDR3 sequences, around 11% of them seen only once. This clonotype has ten or more counts. Material: PBMCs, obtained at follow-up. The TCR sequence derives from a male donor with early-stage non-small cell lung cancer. The genes are TRBV12-3 or TRBV12-4 and TRBJ2-7; possibly TRBD2 for D (5 bases). CDR3 DNA sequence: TGTGCCAGCAGTTTCCGAATAGGACTTTCCTACGAGCAGTACTTC. This sequence encodes CASSFRIGLSYEQYF.